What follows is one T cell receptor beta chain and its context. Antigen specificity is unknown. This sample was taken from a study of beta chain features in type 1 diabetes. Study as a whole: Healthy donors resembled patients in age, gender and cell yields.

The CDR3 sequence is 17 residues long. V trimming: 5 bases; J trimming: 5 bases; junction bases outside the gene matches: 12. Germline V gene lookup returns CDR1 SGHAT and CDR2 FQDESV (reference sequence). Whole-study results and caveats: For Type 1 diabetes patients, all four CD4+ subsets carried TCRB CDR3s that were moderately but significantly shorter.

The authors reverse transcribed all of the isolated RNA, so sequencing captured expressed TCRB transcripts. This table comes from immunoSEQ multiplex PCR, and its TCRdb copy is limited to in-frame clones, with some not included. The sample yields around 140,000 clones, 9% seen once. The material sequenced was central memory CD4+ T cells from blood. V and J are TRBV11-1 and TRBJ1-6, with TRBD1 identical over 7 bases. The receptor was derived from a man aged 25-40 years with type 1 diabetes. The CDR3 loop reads CASSRPPGTADNSPLHF. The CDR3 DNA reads TGTGCCAGCAGCCGTCCCCCCGGGACAGCGGATAATTCACCCCTCCACTTT.